These 32 T cell receptor beta chains were all obtained from the same sample, sequenced in a study of blood T cell repertoires in COVID-19. The repertoire was sequenced with immunoSEQ multiplex PCR; TCRdb's copy has only in-frame clones and lacks some. This sample has about 150,000 clones, with approximately 84% found just once. The sample was peripheral blood. These receptor sequences come from a woman older than 75 with COVID-19, enrolled during active disease.

DNA for the CDR3: TGCAGCGTTGCCCCCCTAGGGGGCCGAAACAATCAGCCCCAGCATTTT. As protein: CSVAPLGGRNNQPQHF. The chain has TRBV29-1 and TRBJ1-5, with TRBD1 matching 7 bases. The CDR3 is made up of 16 amino acids. V gave up 4 bases and J gave up 3 bases; unmatched junction bases: 12. CDR1 is SQVTM and CDR2 is ANQGSEA in the germline V gene.

The rearrangement joins TRBV5-1 to TRBJ1-1; TRBD1 agrees at 10 bases. The CDR3 is made up of 15 amino acids. The trim removed 4 bases at V and 1 base at J, leaving 4 bases unmatched. Germline V CDR1 and CDR2: SGHRS, YFSETQ. In DNA form, the CDR3 reads TGCGCCAGCAGCCCAAGGACAGGGGGGAACACTGAAGCTTTCTTT. This translates into CASSPRTGGNTEAFF.

The chain is built from TRBV10-2 and TRBJ2-3; 14 bases line up with TRBD2. Germline V gives CDR1 WSHSY, CDR2 SAAADI. Trimming removed 5 bases from V and 1 base from J; junction bases left unmatched: 11. This CDR3 has 19 amino acids. CDR3 DNA sequence: TGCGCCAGCAGTCTCTCCTCCGGGACTAGCGGGGGACGCACAGATACGCAGTATTTT. Its translation: CASSLSSGTSGGRTDTQYF.

This clone was seen just once. The chain is built from TRBV30 and TRBJ1-1, with D maybe TRBD1 (6 bases). CDR1 and CDR2 (germline): GTSNPN, SVGIG (reference sequence). This CDR3 is built from 13 residues. V was clipped by 1 base and J by 7 bases, with 13 bases between them. CDR3 DNA: TGTGCCTGGAGTGATGCAGGGGAAGATGAAGCTTTCTTT. This encodes CAWSDAGEDEAFF. The complete variable domain, with remaining parts taken from reference TRBV30 and TRBJ1-1, reads SQTIHQWPATLVQPVGSPLSLECTVEGTSNPNLYWYRQAAGRGLQLLFYSVGIGQISSEVPQNLSASRPQDRQFILSSKKLLLSDSGFYLCAWSDAGEDEAFFGQGTRLTVV.

The J gene is TRBJ1-2, the V gene TRBV19; 10 bases line up with TRBD1. CDR1 LNHDA and CDR2 SQIVND come from the germline V gene (reference sequence). V lost 4 bases to trimming and J lost 5 bases; unmatched junction nucleotides: 16. This CDR3 region has 18 residues. The CDR3 sequence: CASSTTFFRQGAYYGYTF. Written as DNA, the CDR3 is TGTGCCAGTAGTACGACTTTTTTTAGACAGGGGGCGTATTATGGCTACACCTTC. Full variable domain (missing parts from reference TRBV19 and TRBJ1-2): DGGITQSPKYLFRKEGQNVTLSCEQNLNHDAMYWYRQDPGQGLRLIYYSQIVNDFQKGDIAEGYSVSREKKESFPLTVTSAQKNPTAFYLCASSTTFFRQGAYYGYTFGSGTRLTVV.

The CDR3 loop is CASTDRAPGIGGYTF. The CDR3 DNA sequence: TGTGCCAGCACTGACCGGGCACCGGGGATTGGTGGCTACACCTTC. V and J are TRBV2 and TRBJ1-2; no definite D call. This CDR3 comprises 15 residues. Trimming removed 7 bases from V and 7 bases from J, with 22 bases in between. Germline CDR1 is SNHLY and CDR2 is FYNNEI.

The chain has TRBV12-5 and TRBJ1-2, with a tentative D call TRBD1 (6 bases). Germline assignment: CDR1 LGHNT and CDR2 FRNRAP. V was clipped by 6 bases and J by 5 bases, with 16 bases between them. There are 14 residues in the CDR3. CDR3 sequence reads: CASGSSGVGYGYTF. The CDR3 DNA is TGTGCTAGTGGCTCATCAGGGGTTGGGTATGGCTACACCTTC.

V is TRBV7-2 and J is TRBJ1-5; 7 bases agree with TRBD1. CDR3 length: 15 amino acids. Germline CDR1 reads SGHTA; CDR2 reads FQGNSA. V was pared by 1 base and J by 4 bases, with 4 bases of the junction left unmatched. The CDR3 loop is CASSLEGGGNQPQHF. The CDR3 DNA follows: TGTGCCAGCAGCTTAGAAGGGGGCGGGAATCAGCCCCAGCATTTT. The full variable domain, its missing parts supplied by reference TRBV7-2 and TRBJ1-5, is GAGVSQSPSNKVTEKGKDVELRCDPISGHTALYWYRQSLGQGLEFLIYFQGNSAPDKSGLPSDRFSAERTGGSVSTLTIQRTQQEDSAVYLCASSLEGGGNQPQHFGDGTRLSIL.

The chain couples TRBV12-2 to TRBJ2-2; TRBD2 was called by the table and not checked on the DNA. TRBV12-2 counts as a pseudogene. This CDR3 region has 19 residues. The CDR3 reads CASRLGGTSGREGTGELFF. The CDR3 nucleotides read TGTGCAAGTCGCTTAGGGGGGACTAGCGGGAGGGAGGGCACCGGGGAGCTGTTTTTT.

Here the CDR3 DNA reads TGTGCCAGTTATTCGGTGGAGGGGAAGTCCTACGAGCAGTACTTC. Amino acid sequence: CASYSVEGKSYEQYF. This chain links TRBV28 with TRBJ2-7, with a weak D call TRBD2 (6 bases). The CDR3 has 15 amino acids. V dropped 9 bases and J dropped 1 base, with 19 bases sitting between them. CDR1 and CDR2 from the germline V gene are MDHEN and SYDVKM.

The V and J genes are TRBV5-1 and TRBJ2-5; 7 positions agree with TRBD2. CDR1 and CDR2 from the germline V gene are SGHRS and YFSETQ. This CDR3 region has 14 residues. With V trimmed by 0 bases and J by 9 bases, 8 bases remained unmatched. The CDR3 DNA sequence: TGCGCCAGCAGCTTGGCCCGCGGGAGCGAGGCCCAGTACTTC. Amino acid sequence: CASSLARGSEAQYF.

V usage is TRBV4-1 and J usage is TRBJ2-1; TRBD2 aligns across 10 bases. V gave up 4 bases and J gave up 2 bases; unmatched junction bases: 2. The V gene's germline CDR1 is MGHRA and CDR2 YSYEKL. The CDR3 is made up of 15 amino acids. The CDR3 loop is CASSLGLAAYNEQFF. Here the CDR3 DNA reads TGCGCCAGCAGCCTAGGACTAGCGGCCTACAATGAGCAGTTCTTC.

CDR3 in amino acids: CAWSVRSGYTF. DNA of the CDR3: TGTGCCTGGAGTGTACGGAGCGGCTACACCTTC. The chain uses TRBV30 and TRBJ1-2, with D hard to call. Germline V gene sequence: CDR1 GTSNPN, CDR2 SVGIG (reference sequence). CDR3 size: 11 residues. V was cut by 0 bases and J by 8 bases, with 7 bases left in between.

The V gene is TRBV29-1, the J gene TRBJ2-7; 7 nucleotides match TRBD1. The CDR3 has 13 residues. J gave up 3 bases and V 4 bases, and 6 bases lay outside the gene matches. CDR1 is SQVTM, CDR2 ANQGSEA, per germline. The CDR3 DNA is TGCAGCGTTGCTCGCGACAGGGACTACGAGCAGTACTTC. Residues: CSVARDRDYEQYF.

The V and J genes are TRBV30 and TRBJ1-1; D might be TRBD1 (5 bases). The CDR3 contains 15 residues. V shed 8 bases and J shed 4 bases, with 23 bases lying between them. Germline V gene data show CDR1 as GTSNPN and CDR2 as SVGIG (reference sequence). In nucleotides, the CDR3 is TGTGCCCAGGACGGAAAGGCAGGGCCGGGCACTGAAGCTTTCTTT. It encodes CAQDGKAGPGTEAFF.

V usage is TRBV15 and J usage is TRBJ2-7, with unresolved D. Deletions cut 0 bases from V and 3 bases from J, with 12 bases between. Germline CDR1 LNHNV, CDR2 YYDKDF (reference sequence). This CDR3 has 15 residues. The CDR3 region has the DNA TGTGCCACCAGCAGAGATCGGTCCGTTGGCTACGAGCAGTACTTC. It specifies CATSRDRSVGYEQYF.

The chain uses TRBV10-3 and TRBJ1-2; TRBD1 aligns across 12 bases. The CDR3 length is 14 residues. Trimming took 7 bases from V and 4 from J; bases not matched to a gene: 4. Germline CDR1 reads ENHRY; CDR2 reads SYGVKD. The CDR3 loop is CAIKGTGGIYGYTF. The CDR3 DNA reads as TGTGCCATCAAAGGGACAGGGGGCATCTATGGCTACACCTTC.

The rearrangement links TRBV9 to TRBJ2-7; the match to TRBD2 covers 11 bases. V was clipped by 7 bases and J by 3 bases; unmatched bases: 3. CDR1 and CDR2 (germline): SGDLS, YYNGEE. This CDR3 region has 13 residues. CDR3 DNA sequence: TGTGCCAGCGGAACTAGCGGGAGCTACGAGCAGTACTTC. Translated, it gives CASGTSGSYEQYF.

The rearrangement links TRBV30 to TRBJ1-2; 9 bases match TRBD1. V gave up 4 bases and J gave up 10 bases; unmatched junction bases: 16. Germline V gives CDR1 GTSNPN, CDR2 SVGIG (reference sequence). CDR3 length equals 15 residues. The CDR3 protein is CAWTIKTGTGKDYTF. DNA for the CDR3: TGTGCCTGGACCATCAAAACCGGGACAGGGAAGGACTACACCTTC.

V and J are TRBV27 and TRBJ1-5, with 9 positions matching TRBD1. V was clipped by 0 bases and J by 2 bases; unmatched bases: 11. CDR1 is MNHEY and CDR2 is SMNVEV in the germline V gene (reference sequence). The CDR3 extends over 19 amino acids. The CDR3: CASSLSIGTGSIGNQPQHF. The CDR3 nucleotides are TGTGCCAGCAGTTTATCGATAGGGACAGGGTCAATTGGCAATCAGCCCCAGCATTTT.

The chain recombines TRBV5-4 with TRBJ2-2; no clear D gene. The V and J ends lost 0 bases and 4 bases respectively, with 10 bases between them. This CDR3 is 15 amino acids long. Germline assignment: CDR1 SGHNT and CDR2 YYREEE (reference sequence). The CDR3 spells CASSLGLAVTGELFF. CDR3 coding DNA: TGTGCCAGCAGCTTGGGGTTGGCGGTCACCGGGGAGCTGTTTTTT. Drawing the rest from reference TRBV5-4 and TRBJ2-2, the complete variable domain is ETGVTQSPTHLIKTRGQQVTLRCSSQSGHNTVSWYQQALGQGPQFIFQYYREEENGRGNFPPRFSGLQFPNYSSELNVNALELDDSALYLCASSLGLAVTGELFFGEGSRLTVL.

In this sample, this clone turned up once. V gene TRBV6-2 or TRBV6-3 combines with J gene TRBJ2-3, with 10 bases lining up with TRBD2. CDR1 and CDR2 (germline): MNHEY, SVGEGT. V was clipped by 4 bases and J by 2 bases; unmatched bases: 3. The CDR3 is 15 amino acids. CDR3 protein: CASSSAGGVTDTQYF. CDR3 bases: TGTGCCAGCAGTTCAGCGGGGGGGGTCACAGATACGCAGTATTTT.

The gene calls are TRBV28 and TRBJ1-4, with D tentatively TRBD1 (5 bases). The CDR3 runs 15 residues. V was pared by 5 bases and J by 7 bases, with 17 bases between. Germline assignment: CDR1 MDHEN and CDR2 SYDVKM. CDR3 sequence (DNA): TGTGCCAGCAGTCATTCGGGGGGGGTCCGTGAAAAACTGTTTTTT. This sequence encodes CASSHSGGVREKLFF.

Only a few counts were recorded for this clone. The J gene is TRBJ1-3, the V gene TRBV27; 7 bases are a match to TRBD1. The CDR3 sequence is 16 residues long. The J segment lost 0 bases and the V segment lost 5 bases, leaving 7 bases of the junction unmatched. Looked up from germline, CDR1 is MNHEY and CDR2 is SMNVEV (reference sequence). CDR3 DNA: TGTGCCAGCAGTCCTTTCGGGACAGCCTCTGGAAACACCATATATTTT. It translates to CASSPFGTASGNTIYF.

V is TRBV6-5 and J is TRBJ1-6; 7 bases agree with TRBD1. CDR1 is MNHEY, CDR2 SVGAGI, per germline. V gave up 5 bases and J gave up 10 bases; unmatched junction bases: 8. The CDR3 has 14 residues. CDR3 in amino acids: CASSNAQGRSPLHF. The CDR3 coding sequence is TGTGCCAGCAGTAATGCACAGGGGAGATCACCCCTCCACTTT.

This sequence joins TRBV9 and TRBJ1-6, with a possible D match to TRBD1 (6 bases). The CDR3 length is 16 residues. Germline values: CDR1 SGDLS, CDR2 YYNGEE. The V gene lost 4 bases and the J gene lost 0 bases, with 11 bases spanning the gap. CDR3 in amino acids: CASSTGHSSYNSPLHF. CDR3 nucleotide sequence: TGTGCCAGCAGCACGGGACACAGCTCCTATAATTCACCCCTCCACTTT.

Concerning this clone: Other DNA sequences of this sample code for an identical CDR3. The rearrangement joins TRBV29-1 to TRBJ1-2; 7 bases fit TRBD1. The germline V gene has CDR1 SQVTM and CDR2 ANQGSEA. J lost 2 bases, V lost 4 bases, and 1 base had no gene match. The CDR3 is 12 amino acids. The DNA for the CDR3 is TGCAGCGTTGGGGGACAGAACTATGGCTACACCTTC. The encoded protein is CSVGGQNYGYTF.

The chain joins TRBV10-3 to TRBJ2-3; 9 nucleotides agree with TRBD1. This CDR3 is built from 14 residues. The junction had 4 bases not matched to a gene; V was cut back by 6 bases and J by 3 bases. Germline V lookup: CDR1 ENHRY, CDR2 SYGVKD. The CDR3 reads CAISLQGATDTQYF. The CDR3 DNA sequence: TGTGCCATCAGCTTACAGGGGGCGACAGATACGCAGTATTTT.

The chain uses TRBV7-9 and TRBJ2-2; TRBD1 agrees at 12 bases. The CDR3 loop spans 17 amino acids. V was pared by 5 bases and J by 7 bases, with 11 bases of the junction left unmatched. Germline CDR1 reads SEHNR; CDR2 reads FQNEAQ (reference sequence). In nucleotides, the CDR3 is TGTGCCAGCAGCCCTACCGGGACAGGGGGCAGGTACGGGGAGCTGTTTTTT. Translated, it gives CASSPTGTGGRYGELFF.

The rearrangement uses TRBV3-1 (or the pseudogene TRBV3-2) and TRBJ1-2; D gene uncertain. Germline CDR1 LGHDT, CDR2 YNNKEL (reference sequence). The V and J ends lost 1 base and 0 bases respectively, with 9 bases between them. This CDR3 is built from 15 residues. CDR3 DNA: TGTGCCAGCAGCCAAGCTTCTCGCGCTAACTATGGCTACACCTTC. Its protein is CASSQASRANYGYTF.

The V gene is TRBV7-6, the J gene TRBJ1-1; 7 nucleotides match TRBD1. Unmatched junction bases numbered 8, after V lost 5 bases and J lost 2 bases. The germline V gene encodes CDR1 SGHVS and CDR2 FNYEAQ. CDR3 length equals 15 residues. The CDR3 region is CASSVGGDRNTEAFF. CDR3 bases: TGTGCCAGCAGCGTAGGTGGGGACAGAAACACTGAAGCTTTCTTT.

The CDR3 is CATREVGQGGEKLFF. The CDR3 DNA reads TGTGCCACCAGGGAGGTGGGACAGGGGGGTGAAAAACTGTTTTTT. The chain couples TRBV24-1 to TRBJ1-4; 11 nucleotides align to TRBD1. Germline trimming cut 7 bases from V and 7 bases from J; bases unmatched to any gene: 7. Germline V gene lookup returns CDR1 KGHDR and CDR2 SFDVKD. CDR3 size: 15 residues.